The rows below give T cell receptor beta chains drawn from one sample of a study of blood T cell repertoires in COVID-19. The protocol was immunoSEQ multiplex PCR, while the TCRdb copy is restricted to in-frame clones and leaves out a portion. The sample includes roughly 200,000 clones, 75% to 90% of them seen just once. Sequenced material: peripheral blood. All receptors come from a man between 60 and 75 years old with acute or convalescent COVID-19. The CDR3 runs from the conserved cysteine through the conserved F or W. Each record gives: V gene, clone size, J gene, D gene, CDR3 protein, CDR3 DNA. D genes are given only for firm matches. The listing skips clone size in some rows; elsewhere it reads once, few, many or a size class.

TRBV3-1/TRBV3-2	NA	TRBJ2-7	TRBD2	CASSQAGTSGGIISYEQYF	TGTGCCAGCAGCCAAGCCGGAACTAGCGGGGGAATTATCTCCTACGAGCAGTACTTC
TRBV7-3	NA	TRBJ2-6	NA	CASSLRGAQANVLTF	TGTGCCAGCAGCTTAAGAGGTGCCCAGGCCAACGTCCTGACTTTC
TRBV15	NA	TRBJ1-3	NA	CATSRSLAGGPTGHTIYF	TGTGCCACCAGCAGATCCTTGGCGGGTGGGCCGACCGGGCACACCATATATTTT
TRBV6-5	once	TRBJ2-5	NA	CASSLGPNREETQYF	TGTGCCAGCAGCCTTGGACCTAACAGGGAAGAGACCCAGTACTTC
TRBV7-9	NA	TRBJ2-7	NA	CASSTDSTYEQYF	TGTGCCAGCAGCACGGACTCAACCTACGAGCAGTACTTC
TRBV7-2	many	TRBJ2-5	NA	CASSPTTGVRETQYF	TGTGCCAGCAGCCCAACAACGGGAGTAAGAGAGACCCAGTACTTC
TRBV6-6	NA	TRBJ2-7	NA	CASSQPLQDSSYEQYF	TGTGCCAGCAGCCAACCACTCCAGGATAGCTCCTACGAGCAGTACTTC
TRBV9	NA	TRBJ1-5	NA	CASGGASSNQPQHF	TGTGCCAGCGGGGGGGCGTCGAGCAATCAGCCCCAGCATTTT
TRBV28	NA	TRBJ1-4	NA	CASSMVVGRGDEKLFF	TGTGCCAGCAGTATGGTTGTTGGGAGGGGGGATGAAAAACTGTTTTTT
TRBV24-1	many	TRBJ1-5	NA	CATSDLGGSNQPQHF	TGTGCCACCAGTGATTTGGGAGGGAGCAATCAGCCCCAGCATTTT
TRBV5-1	NA	TRBJ2-3	NA	CASSLASGAGDTQYF	TGCGCCAGCAGCTTGGCGTCAGGCGCAGGAGATACGCAGTATTTT
TRBV11-2	NA	TRBJ1-1	NA	CASSLDLEARGEAFF	TGTGCCAGCAGCTTAGATTTGGAGGCGCGGGGGGAAGCTTTCTTT
TRBV29-1	NA	TRBJ1-5	TRBD1	CSVAPQGAGNQPQHF	TGCAGCGTTGCTCCTCAGGGGGCAGGCAATCAGCCCCAGCATTTT
TRBV10-3	NA	TRBJ1-1	NA	CAIRAGVTEAFF	TGTGCCATCAGGGCGGGGGTCACTGAAGCTTTCTTT